Each of the 15 T cell receptor beta chains below was sequenced from the same sample in a study of T cells in Graves' hyperthyroidism and ophthalmopathy. TCR beta CDR3 regions were amplified from RNA transcripts. An initial round of RT-PCR targeting the TCR CDR3 relied on the HTBI primer set. TCRdb recomputed calls from the multiplex PCR reads with MiXCR, one row per CDR3 protein. This table has about 570,000 distinct CDR3 sequences, 35% to 55% appearing once. The sequenced sample was peripheral blood or thyroid tissue (not recorded which). These receptor sequences come from an adult woman with Graves' disease, either hyperthyroidism or ophthalmopathy (not recorded which).

V usage is TRBV7-8 and J usage is TRBJ1-3, with a possible D match to TRBD1 (5 bases). The V and J ends lost 5 bases and 10 bases respectively, with 12 bases between them. Germline values: CDR1 SGHVS, CDR2 FQNEAQ. The CDR3 extends over 12 amino acids. The CDR3 reads CASSPQGATIYF. The CDR3 DNA follows: TGTGCCAGCAGCCCACAAGGGGCGACCATATATTTT.

The chain couples TRBV7-9 to TRBJ1-2, with TRBD1 identical over 8 bases. The CDR3 extends over 13 amino acids. With V trimmed by 4 bases and J by 4 bases, 2 bases remained unmatched. Germline V gene lookup returns CDR1 SEHNR and CDR2 FQNEAQ (reference sequence). The DNA of the CDR3 is TGTGCCAGCAGCTACACAGGGGGCTATGGCTACACCTTC. Its translation: CASSYTGGYGYTF.

This clonotype was seen repeatedly, ten times or more. The chain links TRBV5-5 to TRBJ1-2; a possible D gene is TRBD1 (5 bases). The CDR3 runs 13 residues. Trimming cost V 0 bases and J 4 bases, with 7 bases left between them. Germline loops: CDR1 SGHKS, CDR2 YYEKEE (reference sequence). The CDR3 loop reads CASSLAGTYGYTF. The CDR3 nucleotides are TGTGCCAGCAGCTTGGCAGGGACCTATGGCTACACCTTC.

This clonotype appeared many times. The genes are TRBV13 and TRBJ1-1, with 12 bases aligning to TRBD1. J lost 5 bases, V lost 4 bases, and 8 bases had no gene match. This CDR3 has 16 amino acids. From germline, CDR1 is PRHDT and CDR2 FYEKMQ (reference sequence). The CDR3 region is CASSSPRDRGRTEAFF. The CDR3 coding sequence is TGTGCCAGCAGCTCGCCCCGGGACAGGGGGCGAACTGAAGCTTTCTTT.

The genes are TRBV7-2 and TRBJ1-1, with D unclear. CDR1 and CDR2 from the germline V gene are SGHTA and FQGNSA. V lost 5 bases, J lost 1 base, and 8 bases lay in between. The CDR3 contains 13 residues. The CDR3 bases are TGTGCCAGCAGCGACCGGAAGAACACTGAAGCTTTCTTT. Amino acids: CASSDRKNTEAFF.

This clonotype was detected many times. The chain carries TRBV9 and TRBJ1-6; D remains ambiguous. CDR3 size: 17 residues. The V end was cut by 0 bases, the J end by 5 bases, with 15 bases between. The germline gives CDR1 SGDLS, CDR2 YYNGEE. CDR3 bases: TGTGCCAGCAGCGTAGAGCCGAGATCGACGAATAATTCACCCCTCCACTTT. This translates into CASSVEPRSTNNSPLHF.

The V gene is TRBV10-3, the J gene TRBJ1-2; maybe TRBD1 (5 bases). Germline loops: CDR1 ENHRY, CDR2 SYGVKD. The CDR3 is made up of 15 amino acids. The V end was cut by 3 bases, the J end by 8 bases, with 19 bases between. The CDR3 is CAISEFDSPSAGYTF. CDR3 nucleotide sequence: TGTGCCATCAGTGAATTCGACAGTCCCTCCGCGGGCTACACCTTC.

In this sample, this clonotype turned up many times. The gene calls are TRBV9 and TRBJ2-2; 13 bases are shared with TRBD2. Germline V lookup: CDR1 SGDLS, CDR2 YYNGEE. Losses at the gene ends were 4 bases for V and 4 bases for J; bases not matched to a gene: 7. The CDR3 loop spans 17 amino acids. The CDR3 bases are TGTGCCAGCAGCCCACGGACTAGCGGGAGTAGCACCGGGGAGCTGTTTTTT. Translation gives CASSPRTSGSSTGELFF.

This clonotype was counted at least ten times. CDR3 in DNA: TGCAGTGCTTATGTTGGTTCGGGGACCCAGTACTTC. Translation: CSAYVGSGTQYF. The rearrangement joins TRBV20-1 to TRBJ2-5; D uncertain. Trimming took off 5 bases at V and 7 bases at J, with 14 bases between the two ends. Germline V gene lookup returns CDR1 DFQATT and CDR2 SNEGSKA (reference sequence). The CDR3 covers 12 residues.

This clonotype was observed a few times. The gene calls are TRBV15 and TRBJ1-1, with TRBD1 as a possible D gene (5 bases). The CDR3 runs to 15 residues. Trimming shortened V by 0 bases and J by 1 base, and 9 bases separated the two germline ends. Germline V gene sequence: CDR1 LNHNV, CDR2 YYDKDF (reference sequence). CDR3 loop: CATSRDRGPNTEAFF. In DNA, the CDR3 is TGTGCCACCAGCAGAGATAGGGGTCCGAACACTGAAGCTTTCTTT.

The table lists this clonotype with many counts. The chain couples TRBV5-1 to TRBJ2-5, with 13 bases identical to TRBD2. Losses at the gene ends were 0 bases for V and 2 bases for J; bases not matched to a gene: 7. The CDR3 sequence is 18 residues long. CDR1 is SGHRS and CDR2 is YFSETQ in the germline V gene. The CDR3 protein is CASSLVGLAGVSQETQYF. DNA of the CDR3: TGCGCCAGCAGCTTGGTCGGACTAGCGGGAGTAAGTCAAGAGACCCAGTACTTC.

The V call is TRBV10-3, the J call TRBJ2-5, with TRBD2 as a possible D gene (6 bases). Looked up from germline, CDR1 is ENHRY and CDR2 is SYGVKD. V lost 9 bases to trimming and J lost 9 bases, with 17 bases between them. This CDR3 region has 12 residues. The CDR3: CAIRDSNQPQYF. The CDR3 DNA follows: TGTGCCATTCGGGACTCAAATCAGCCCCAGTACTTC.

V is TRBV7-9 and J is TRBJ2-2; 9 nucleotides align to TRBD2. Germline V lookup: CDR1 SEHNR, CDR2 FQNEAQ (reference sequence). CDR3 length equals 18 residues. J lost 0 bases, V lost 0 bases, and 5 bases had no gene match. CDR3 in DNA: TGTGCCAGCAGCTTAGCGGCTAGCGGGGCGGCGAACACCGGGGAGCTGTTTTTT. Translation: CASSLAASGAANTGELFF.

The chain combines TRBV2 with TRBJ2-1, with D perhaps matching TRBD2 (5 bases). Germline V gives CDR1 SNHLY, CDR2 FYNNEI. Trimming removed 8 bases from V and 1 base from J, with 12 bases in between. This CDR3 spans 14 amino acids. The CDR3 DNA follows: TGTGCCAGCGGGAGCCTCGGTTCCTACAATGAGCAGTTCTTC. Its translation: CASGSLGSYNEQFF. The full variable domain, completed using reference TRBV2 and TRBJ2-1, is EPEVTQTPSHQVTQMGQEVILRCVPISNHLYFYWYRQILGQKVEFLVSFYNNEISEKSEIFDDQFSVERPDGSNFTLKIRSTKLEDSAMYFCASGSLGSYNEQFFGPGTRLTVL.

To note about this clonotype: At one end, the junction sequence differs from germline, possibly due to a read error. The V gene is TRBV10-2, the J gene TRBJ2-7; 8 bases are shared with TRBD2. The V gene's germline CDR1 is WSHSY and CDR2 SAAADI. The CDR3 is 15 residues long. The CDR3 sequence is CASSQELAVSYEQYF. The CDR3, as DNA: TGTGCCAGCAGCCAAGAACTAGCGGTCTCCTACGAGCAGTACTTC.